Each of the 29 T cell receptor beta chains below was sequenced from the same sample in a study of blood T cell repertoires in COVID-19. Measured with immunoSEQ multiplex PCR; TCRdb has only the in-frame clones, and not every one. The sample consists of some 130,000 clones, 86% of them appearing once. The specimen sequenced was peripheral blood. The origin of the receptors is a woman in her seventies with COVID-19, enrolled during active disease.

The chain links TRBV15 to TRBJ2-7; the D gene is possibly TRBD1 (5 bases). Trimming took off 4 bases at V and 1 base at J, with 11 bases between the two ends. Germline values: CDR1 LNHNV, CDR2 YYDKDF (reference sequence). There are 14 residues in the CDR3. CDR3 nucleotides: TGTGCCACCAGCACTATGACAGAATCCTACGAGCAGTACTTC. Translation: CATSTMTESYEQYF.

This chain's CDR3 is CSASRDSYNQPQHF. The CDR3 DNA sequence: TGCAGTGCTAGTAGGGACAGCTACAATCAGCCCCAGCATTTT. The chain carries TRBV20-1 and TRBJ1-5, with 7 bases that match TRBD1. Germline loops: CDR1 DFQATT, CDR2 SNEGSKA (reference sequence). The CDR3 runs 14 residues. The V segment lost 3 bases and the J segment 3 bases; nucleotides outside the gene matches: 5.

The chain is built from TRBV6-1 and TRBJ2-2; D is unclear. In germline, CDR1 is MNHNS, CDR2 SASEGT. Between the trimmed V and J ends, which lost 3 bases and 8 bases, there was a span of 16 bases. CDR3 length equals 15 residues. The CDR3 sequence is CASSDMSGTGGELFF. Written as DNA, the CDR3 is TGTGCCAGCAGTGACATGTCAGGCACCGGAGGGGAGCTGTTTTTT.

This clone was detected only a few times. The CDR3 region has the DNA TGTGCCAGCAGCGAAGGGACTAGCGGGGGAAATGAGCAGTTCTTC. Translated: CASSEGTSGGNEQFF. This chain connects TRBV6-6 to TRBJ2-1; 14 nucleotides agree with TRBD2. Per germline, CDR1 MNHNY and CDR2 SVGAGI (reference sequence). This CDR3 spans 15 amino acids. V was pared by 6 bases and J by 7 bases, with 5 bases of the junction left unmatched.

The chain uses TRBV30 and TRBJ2-1, with TRBD1 identical over 8 bases. Trimming at V came to 5 bases and at J to 4 bases, leaving 10 bases not matched to a gene. The CDR3 consists of 15 residues. The germline V gene encodes CDR1 GTSNPN and CDR2 SVGIG (reference sequence). The CDR3 nucleotides are TGTGCCTGGGTTCGGTCAGGGGGCAATTACAATGAGCAGTTCTTC. Residues: CAWVRSGGNYNEQFF.

The J gene is TRBJ2-3, the V gene TRBV9; the match to TRBD2 covers 14 bases. Per germline, CDR1 SGDLS and CDR2 YYNGEE. V dropped 0 bases and J dropped 4; count of bases not matched to a gene: 10. This CDR3 has 19 residues. CDR3 amino acids: CASSVGLAGGNSPADTQYF. The CDR3, as DNA: TGTGCCAGCAGCGTAGGACTAGCGGGGGGGAATTCTCCTGCAGATACGCAGTATTTT. The full variable domain, rest sourced from reference TRBV9 and TRBJ2-3, is DSGVTQTPKHLITATGQRVTLRCSPRSGDLSVYWYQQSLDQGLQFLIQYYNGEERAKGNILERFSAQQFPDLHSELNLSSLELGDSALYFCASSVGLAGGNSPADTQYFGPGTRLTVL.

V gene TRBV7-9 combines with J gene TRBJ1-4; no clear D. CDR3 length: 12 residues. Germline V gives CDR1 SEHNR, CDR2 FQNEAQ (reference sequence). Trimming removed 3 bases at V and 7 bases at J, with 6 bases between. The CDR3 loop is CASSFTGEKLFF. The CDR3 DNA sequence: TGTGCCAGCAGCTTCACGGGTGAAAAACTGTTTTTT. The whole variable domain, remainder taken from reference TRBV7-9 and TRBJ1-4, is DTGVSQNPRHKITKRGQNVTFRCDPISEHNRLYWYRQTLGQGPEFLTYFQNEAQLEKSRLLSDRFSAERPKGSFSTLEIQRTEQGDSAMYLCASSFTGEKLFFGSGTQLSVL.

This clone was recorded only once. V is TRBV4-1 and J is TRBJ2-2; 9 bases map to TRBD1. The trim removed 0 bases at V and 4 bases at J, leaving 6 bases unmatched. This CDR3 region has 17 residues. Per the germline V gene, CDR1 is MGHRA and CDR2 is YSYEKL. The CDR3, as DNA: TGCGCCAGCAGCCAAGAGGGGGCGACAGGGGGCACCGGGGAGCTGTTTTTT. Translating gives CASSQEGATGGTGELFF.

The CDR3: CASSDTTVNTGELFF. DNA of the CDR3: TGTGCCAGCAGTGATACAACAGTTAACACCGGGGAGCTGTTTTTT. This chain connects TRBV2 to TRBJ2-2; the D is unclear. Trimming pared 3 bases from V and 2 bases from J, leaving 10 bases between. The CDR3 consists of 15 residues. Germline V CDR1 and CDR2: SNHLY, FYNNEI.

The chain combines TRBV9 with TRBJ2-7; 13 bases agree with TRBD2. Trimming took 2 bases from V and 3 from J; bases not matched to a gene: 2. Germline values: CDR1 SGDLS, CDR2 YYNGEE. This CDR3 contains 15 residues. CDR3 in amino acids: CASSVGLAGNYEQYF. DNA for the CDR3: TGTGCCAGCAGCGTGGGACTAGCGGGGAACTACGAGCAGTACTTC.

The V and J genes are TRBV18 and TRBJ1-2; the D is unclear. This CDR3 comprises 13 residues. V was shortened by 2 bases and J by 1 base, with 5 bases between the two germline ends. CDR1 and CDR2 (germline): KGHSH, LQKENI. The CDR3 region has the DNA TGTGCCAGCTCACCAACAGATAACTATGGCTACACCTTC. Amino acid sequence: CASSPTDNYGYTF.

This clone has just one count. The chain joins TRBV7-2 to TRBJ1-2; 7 bases are a match to TRBD1. The V gene's germline CDR1 is SGHTA and CDR2 FQGNSA. The length of the CDR3 is 15 residues. The trim removed 5 bases at V and 3 bases at J, leaving 9 bases unmatched. CDR3 residues: CASSPQQGPHYGYTF. The DNA of the CDR3 is TGTGCCAGCAGCCCACAACAGGGGCCGCACTATGGCTACACCTTC.

This clone was detected only once. V usage is TRBV7-9 and J usage is TRBJ2-3; TRBD2 matches 8 bases. V gave up 5 bases and J gave up 2 bases; unmatched junction bases: 6. The CDR3 runs to 15 residues. Germline assignment: CDR1 SEHNR and CDR2 FQNEAQ (reference sequence). CDR3 sequence reads: CASSLGLASTDTQYF. CDR3 in DNA: TGTGCCAGCAGCCTTGGACTAGCCTCCACAGATACGCAGTATTTT.

The V and J genes are TRBV5-1 and TRBJ2-5; 9 bases align to TRBD1. CDR1 SGHRS and CDR2 YFSETQ come from the germline V gene. This CDR3 contains 14 residues. V dropped 7 bases and J dropped 1; count of bases not matched to a gene: 5. The CDR3 coding sequence is TGCGCCAGCTCTAGGGACAGGGCCCAAGAGACCCAGTACTTC. Its translation: CASSRDRAQETQYF.

The chain carries TRBV2 and TRBJ2-7, with D possibly TRBD1 on 5 matching bases. V was shortened by 4 bases and J by 5 bases, with 12 bases between the two germline ends. Germline V gene data show CDR1 as SNHLY and CDR2 as FYNNEI. CDR3 length: 13 residues. The CDR3 DNA reads as TGTGCCAGCAGTGCAGGGTCCATGGACGAGCAGTACTTC. It translates to CASSAGSMDEQYF.

This clone has just one count. This chain joins TRBV27 and TRBJ2-1, with TRBD2 matching 10 bases. The CDR3 runs to 14 residues. Germline lookup yields CDR1 MNHEY and CDR2 SMNVEV (reference sequence). Trimming took 7 bases from V and 8 from J; bases not matched to a gene: 8. In nucleotides, the CDR3 is TGTGCCAGCATGTTAGCGGGGGGTCGCTATGAGCAGTTCTTC. Translated, it gives CASMLAGGRYEQFF.

The J gene is TRBJ2-4, the V gene TRBV30; possible D gene TRBD1, 5 bases. V gave up 0 bases and J gave up 8 bases, with 11 bases separating them. The germline gives CDR1 GTSNPN, CDR2 SVGIG (reference sequence). The CDR3 sequence is 13 residues long. The CDR3 sequence: CAWSVLKGDIQYF. CDR3 coding DNA: TGTGCCTGGAGTGTTCTAAAAGGGGACATTCAGTACTTC.

The chain carries TRBV3-1 (or the pseudogene TRBV3-2) and TRBJ1-1; D is uncertain. Trimming pared 2 bases from V and 3 bases from J, leaving 7 bases between. The CDR3 loop spans 13 amino acids. Looked up from germline, CDR1 is LGHDT and CDR2 is YNNKEL (reference sequence). CDR3 residues: CASSQRSYTEAFF. In DNA, the CDR3 is TGTGCCAGCAGCCAACGGAGCTACACTGAAGCTTTCTTT.

This chain links TRBV24-1 with TRBJ1-1; 7 bases map to TRBD1. The V and J ends lost 10 bases and 0 bases, in that order; junction bases with no gene match: 4. Germline-derived CDR1 and CDR2 are KGHDR and SFDVKD. This CDR3 has 13 residues. The CDR3 DNA is TGTGCCACAAGAGACAGGGTGAACACTGAAGCTTTCTTT. Protein sequence: CATRDRVNTEAFF.

The rearrangement links TRBV19 to TRBJ2-1; possibly TRBD2 for D (6 bases). CDR3 length equals 11 residues. V dropped 3 bases and J dropped 9 bases, with 6 bases sitting between them. Germline lookup yields CDR1 LNHDA and CDR2 SQIVND (reference sequence). CDR3 nucleotide sequence: TGTGCCAGTAGTATGGGACTTGAGCAGTTCTTC. This gives the protein CASSMGLEQFF.

The rearrangement uses TRBV7-2 and TRBJ1-4, with D unclear. This CDR3 has 15 amino acids. V was shortened by 7 bases and J by 5 bases, with 17 bases between the two germline ends. Germline CDR1 SGHTA, CDR2 FQGNSA. The CDR3 DNA reads TGTGCCAGCACCGCGAGAGGGAGACCAAATGAAAAACTGTTTTTT. Translating it yields CASTARGRPNEKLFF.

The chain couples TRBV7-9 to TRBJ1-2, with 9 bases identical to TRBD1. Germline CDR1 is SEHNR and CDR2 is FQNEAQ (reference sequence). V lost 5 bases to trimming and J lost 4 bases; unmatched junction nucleotides: 11. The length of the CDR3 is 16 residues. The CDR3 reads CASSPPGGQGSYGYTF. CDR3 in DNA: TGTGCCAGCAGCCCCCCCGGGGGACAGGGCTCCTATGGCTACACCTTC.

The rearrangement links TRBV28 to TRBJ1-1; unclear D gene. The V gene's germline CDR1 is MDHEN and CDR2 SYDVKM. The CDR3 has 16 amino acids. V was cut by 6 bases and J by 2 bases, with 19 bases left in between. CDR3 residues: CASRFALSGSNTEAFF. CDR3 DNA sequence: TGTGCCAGCAGGTTCGCCTTATCGGGTAGTAACACTGAAGCTTTCTTT.

The chain employs TRBV9 and TRBJ1-6; the D is unclear. Germline lookup yields CDR1 SGDLS and CDR2 YYNGEE. V was pared by 3 bases and J by 5 bases, with 6 bases between. The length of the CDR3 is 13 residues. Written as DNA, the CDR3 is TGTGCCAGCAGCGCCCAGAATAATTCACCCCTCCACTTT. It yields the protein CASSAQNNSPLHF.

In this sample, this clone turned up a few times. This chain joins TRBV27 and TRBJ2-3; maybe TRBD1 (6 bases). The germline CDR1 and CDR2 sequences are MNHEY and SMNVEV (reference sequence). The CDR3 consists of 15 residues. The germline V and J ends were trimmed by 5 bases and 3 bases, with 15 bases remaining between them. CDR3 DNA sequence: TGTGCCAGCAGTCCACAACAGGGAAGGACAGATACGCAGTATTTT. Protein sequence: CASSPQQGRTDTQYF.

V and J are TRBV28 and TRBJ1-4, with D possibly being TRBD1 (6 bases). Germline assignment: CDR1 MDHEN and CDR2 SYDVKM. V was shortened by 3 bases and J by 0 bases, with 11 bases between the two germline ends. This CDR3 has 16 amino acids. CDR3 sequence reads: CASSFLQGTTNEKLFF. DNA of the CDR3: TGTGCCAGCAGTTTCCTACAGGGAACAACTAATGAAAAACTGTTTTTT.

V and J are TRBV11-2 and TRBJ2-1; TRBD1 aligns across 7 bases. The CDR3 runs to 11 residues. J was trimmed by 13 bases and V by 3 bases; bases with no gene match: 3. The germline V gene has CDR1 SGHAT and CDR2 FQNNGV. CDR3 DNA sequence: TGTGCCAGCAGCTTGGGGACAGCACAGTTCTTC. This gives the protein CASSLGTAQFF.

This clone was counted once. The chain is built from TRBV3-1 (or the pseudogene TRBV3-2) and TRBJ1-4, with D perhaps matching TRBD1 (5 bases). The CDR3 length is 15 residues. Germline-derived CDR1 and CDR2 are LGHDT and YNNKEL (reference sequence). With 5 bases removed from V and 3 bases from J, the gap between germline ends came to 13 bases. Written as DNA, the CDR3 is TGTGCCAGCAGCTGGGGCGCGGGGTCTAATGAAAAACTGTTTTTT. Its protein product is CASSWGAGSNEKLFF.

The chain couples TRBV2 to TRBJ2-1; 10 positions agree with TRBD2. This CDR3 has 16 amino acids. Germline values: CDR1 SNHLY, CDR2 FYNNEI. The V and J ends lost 6 bases and 4 bases, in that order; junction bases with no gene match: 9. The CDR3 region is CASSQRLAGAYNEQFF. CDR3 sequence (DNA): TGTGCCAGCAGCCAGCGGCTAGCGGGGGCTTACAATGAGCAGTTCTTC.